Sequencing of this T cell receptor (beta chain) was carried out in a study of CD8 T cells in ankylosing spondylitis. Only a few counts were recorded for this clonotype. Its antigen is not known. There are 13 residues in the CDR3. Unmatched junction bases numbered 7, after V lost 7 bases and J lost 9 bases. Germline values: CDR1 SGHTA, CDR2 FQGNSA. In making TCR beta libraries, quantitative 5'-RACE with molecular barcodes was used. TCRdb re-called the 5' RACE reads through MiXCR, storing one row per CDR3 protein. The table includes hundreds of thousands of distinct CDR3 sequences, roughly 18% detected once. Overall study results and limits: The disease-linked clones had a CD8+ phenotype and low blood frequencies. Apparently characteristic of ankylosing spondylitis blood was a TCR beta motif (about eight highly homologous variants). A number of the motif variants had already been described in reactive arthritis synovial fluid and blood.

This TCR came from a male donor with ankylosing spondylitis. The chain has TRBV7-2 and TRBJ2-5, with 11 positions matching TRBD2. Material for sequencing was blood, either unsorted or a sorted T cell fraction (not recorded which). The CDR3 DNA sequence: TGTGCCAGCACCTCTAGCGGGAGGTGGTCCCAGTACTTC. Its protein product is CASTSSGRWSQYF.